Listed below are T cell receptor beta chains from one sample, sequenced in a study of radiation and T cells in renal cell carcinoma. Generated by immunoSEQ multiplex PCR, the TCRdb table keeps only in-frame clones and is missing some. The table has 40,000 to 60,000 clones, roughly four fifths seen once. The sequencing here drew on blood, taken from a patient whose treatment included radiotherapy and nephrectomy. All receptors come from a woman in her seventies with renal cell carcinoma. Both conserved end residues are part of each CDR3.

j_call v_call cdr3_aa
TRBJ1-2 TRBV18 CASSGDRANGYTF
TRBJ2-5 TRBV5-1 CASRFTSSGYQETQYF
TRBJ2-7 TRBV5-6 CASSKSSGTNIYEQYF
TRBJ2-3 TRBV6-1 CASSEGAGGHTDTQYF
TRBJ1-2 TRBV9 CASRREYGYTF
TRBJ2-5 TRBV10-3 CAISFSSETQYF
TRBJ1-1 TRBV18 CASSPPRTGELSTEAFF
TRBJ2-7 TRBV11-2 CASSLAAPGYEQYF
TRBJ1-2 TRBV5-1 CASSRTGDGYTF
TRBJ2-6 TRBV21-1 CASSKEGRTSSGANVLTF
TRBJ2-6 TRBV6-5 CASSYGEGLADVLTF
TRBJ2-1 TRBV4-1 CASSQVGGPIRDEQFF
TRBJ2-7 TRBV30 CAWSTQGGEQYF
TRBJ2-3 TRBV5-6 CASSFEGTYTDTQYF
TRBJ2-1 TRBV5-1 CASSPPGGQGRNEQFF
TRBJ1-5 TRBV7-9 CASSLGQGDQPQHF
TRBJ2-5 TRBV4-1 CASSQGGRGPVETQYF
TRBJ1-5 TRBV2 CASRSDSNQPQHF
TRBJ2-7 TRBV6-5 CASSYTISGQGEQYF
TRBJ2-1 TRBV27 CASRSGTVSSYNEQFF
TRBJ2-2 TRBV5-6 CASSLTAGGRGGELFF
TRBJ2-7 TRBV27 CASSSGRGGFEQYF
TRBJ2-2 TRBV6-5 CASRTGVRGAGELFF
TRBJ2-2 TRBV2 CASTLSAGATGELFF
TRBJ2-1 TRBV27 CASSLRGDEQFF
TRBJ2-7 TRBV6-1 CASQREAGSYEQYF
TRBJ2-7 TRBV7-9 CASSLGGGVSSNEQYF
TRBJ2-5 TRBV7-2 CASSPQAAGETQYF
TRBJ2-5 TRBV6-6 CASRLGGGETQYF
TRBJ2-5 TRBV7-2 CASSRSGSQETQYF
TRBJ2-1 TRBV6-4 CASSEKGLDEQFF
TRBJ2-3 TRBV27 CASIPGPTWIDTQYF
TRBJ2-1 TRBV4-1 CASSQPRGLGIF
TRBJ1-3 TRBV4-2 CASRIGQRSGNTIYF
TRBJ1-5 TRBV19 CASNLDRGHQPQHF